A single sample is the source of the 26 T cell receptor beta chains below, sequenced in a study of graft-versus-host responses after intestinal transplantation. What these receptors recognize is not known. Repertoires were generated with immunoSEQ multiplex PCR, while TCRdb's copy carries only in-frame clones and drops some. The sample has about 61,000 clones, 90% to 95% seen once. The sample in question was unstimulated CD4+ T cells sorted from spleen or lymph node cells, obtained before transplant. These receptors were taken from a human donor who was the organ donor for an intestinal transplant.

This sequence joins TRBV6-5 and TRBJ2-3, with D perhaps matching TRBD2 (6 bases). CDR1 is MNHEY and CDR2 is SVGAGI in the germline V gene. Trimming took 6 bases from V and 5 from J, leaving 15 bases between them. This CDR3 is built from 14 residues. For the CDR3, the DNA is TGTGCCAGCAGGGACGGCGGGGTAAGAGATACGCAGTATTTT. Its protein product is CASRDGGVRDTQYF.

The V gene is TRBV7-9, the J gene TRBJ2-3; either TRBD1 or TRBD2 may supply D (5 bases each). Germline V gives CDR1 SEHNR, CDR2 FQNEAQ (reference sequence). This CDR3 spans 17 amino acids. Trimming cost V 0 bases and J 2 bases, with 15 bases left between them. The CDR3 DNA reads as TGTGCCAGCAGCTTAGCAGGGACGCCGTCCTACACAGATACGCAGTATTTT. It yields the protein CASSLAGTPSYTDTQYF.

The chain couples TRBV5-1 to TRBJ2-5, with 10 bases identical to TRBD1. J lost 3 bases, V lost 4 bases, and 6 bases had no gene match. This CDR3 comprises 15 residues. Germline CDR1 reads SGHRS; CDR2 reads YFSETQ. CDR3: CASSPTGQGKETQYF. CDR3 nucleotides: TGCGCCAGCAGCCCCACGGGACAGGGGAAAGAGACCCAGTACTTC.

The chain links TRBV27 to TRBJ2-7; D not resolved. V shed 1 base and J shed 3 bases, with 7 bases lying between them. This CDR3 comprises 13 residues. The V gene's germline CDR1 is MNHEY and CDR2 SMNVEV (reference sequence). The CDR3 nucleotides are TGTGCCAGCAGTTTATTCCCGTTCTACGAGCAGTACTTC. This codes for CASSLFPFYEQYF.

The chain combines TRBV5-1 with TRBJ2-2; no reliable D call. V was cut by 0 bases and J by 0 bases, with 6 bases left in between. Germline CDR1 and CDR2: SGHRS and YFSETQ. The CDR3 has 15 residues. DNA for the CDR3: TGCGCCAGCAGCTTGGGACGATCGAACACCGGGGAGCTGTTTTTT. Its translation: CASSLGRSNTGELFF. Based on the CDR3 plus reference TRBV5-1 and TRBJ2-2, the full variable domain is KAGVTQTPRYLIKTRGQQVTLSCSPISGHRSVSWYQQTPGQGLQFLFEYFSETQRNKGNFPGRFSGRQFSNSRSEMNVSTLELGDSALYLCASSLGRSNTGELFFGEGSRLTVL.

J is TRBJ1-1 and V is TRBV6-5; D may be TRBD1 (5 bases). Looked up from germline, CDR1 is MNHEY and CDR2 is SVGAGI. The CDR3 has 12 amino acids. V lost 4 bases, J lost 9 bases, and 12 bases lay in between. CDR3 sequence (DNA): TGTGCCAGCAGTTGGGGGACCGGCAAAGCTTTCTTT. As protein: CASSWGTGKAFF.

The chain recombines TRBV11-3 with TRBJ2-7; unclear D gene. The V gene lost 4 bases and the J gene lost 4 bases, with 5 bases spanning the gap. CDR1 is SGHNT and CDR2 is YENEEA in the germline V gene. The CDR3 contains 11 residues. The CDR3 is CASSSKYEQYF. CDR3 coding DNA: TGTGCCAGCAGCTCCAAATACGAGCAGTACTTC.

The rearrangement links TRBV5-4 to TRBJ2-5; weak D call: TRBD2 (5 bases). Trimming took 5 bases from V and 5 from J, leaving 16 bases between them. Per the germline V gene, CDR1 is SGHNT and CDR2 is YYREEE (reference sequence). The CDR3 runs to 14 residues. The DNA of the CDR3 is TGTGCCAGCAGAACCCGGACCGGCGGGGAGACCCAGTACTTC. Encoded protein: CASRTRTGGETQYF. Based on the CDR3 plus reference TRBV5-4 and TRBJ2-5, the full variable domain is ETGVTQSPTHLIKTRGQQVTLRCSSQSGHNTVSWYQQALGQGPQFIFQYYREEENGRGNFPPRFSGLQFPNYSSELNVNALELDDSALYLCASRTRTGGETQYFGPGTRLLVL.

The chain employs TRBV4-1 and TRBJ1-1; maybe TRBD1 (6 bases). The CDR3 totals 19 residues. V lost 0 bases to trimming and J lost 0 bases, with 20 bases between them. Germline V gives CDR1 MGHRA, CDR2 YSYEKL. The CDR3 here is CASSQDPSRQVSLNTEAFF. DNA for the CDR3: TGCGCCAGCAGCCAAGATCCCTCCCGACAGGTTTCTCTGAACACTGAAGCTTTCTTT.

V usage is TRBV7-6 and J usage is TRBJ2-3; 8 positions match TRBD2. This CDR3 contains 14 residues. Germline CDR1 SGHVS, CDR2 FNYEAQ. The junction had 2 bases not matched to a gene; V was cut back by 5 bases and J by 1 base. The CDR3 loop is CASSRAGGTDTQYF. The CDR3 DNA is TGTGCCAGCAGCCGAGCGGGGGGCACAGATACGCAGTATTTT.

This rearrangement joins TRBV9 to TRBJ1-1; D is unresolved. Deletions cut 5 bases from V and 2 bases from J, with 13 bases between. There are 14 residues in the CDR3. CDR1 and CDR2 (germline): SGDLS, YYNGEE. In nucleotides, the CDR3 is TGTGCCAGCAGTTTGAGACCGATCAACACTGAAGCTTTCTTT. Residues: CASSLRPINTEAFF.

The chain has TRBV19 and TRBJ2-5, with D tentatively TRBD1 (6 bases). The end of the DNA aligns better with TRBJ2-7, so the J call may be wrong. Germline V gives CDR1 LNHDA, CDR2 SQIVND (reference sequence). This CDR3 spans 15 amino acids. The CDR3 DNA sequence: TGTGCCAGTAGTATAGTCAGGGGATCTTCCTACGAGCAGTACTTC. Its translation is CASSIVRGSSYEQYF.

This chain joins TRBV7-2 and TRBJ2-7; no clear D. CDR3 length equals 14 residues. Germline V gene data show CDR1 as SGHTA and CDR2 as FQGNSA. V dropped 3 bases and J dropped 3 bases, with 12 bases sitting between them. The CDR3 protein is CASSLAPSGYEQYF. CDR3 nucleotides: TGTGCCAGCAGCTTGGCGCCCTCGGGCTACGAGCAGTACTTC.

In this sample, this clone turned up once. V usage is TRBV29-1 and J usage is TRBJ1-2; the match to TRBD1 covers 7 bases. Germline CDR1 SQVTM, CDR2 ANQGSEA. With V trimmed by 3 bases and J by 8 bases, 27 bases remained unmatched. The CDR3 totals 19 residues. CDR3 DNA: TGCAGCGTTGATCCTCCCAAAACATCGCGACAGGGCCCCTACTTCGGCTACACCTTC. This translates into CSVDPPKTSRQGPYFGYTF.

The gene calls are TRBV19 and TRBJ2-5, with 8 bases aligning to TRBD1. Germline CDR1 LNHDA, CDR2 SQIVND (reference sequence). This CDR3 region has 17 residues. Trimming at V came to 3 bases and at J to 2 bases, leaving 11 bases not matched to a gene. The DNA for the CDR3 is TGTGCCAGTAGTATGGATCGACAGGGGCCGCTGCAAGAGACCCAGTACTTC. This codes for CASSMDRQGPLQETQYF.

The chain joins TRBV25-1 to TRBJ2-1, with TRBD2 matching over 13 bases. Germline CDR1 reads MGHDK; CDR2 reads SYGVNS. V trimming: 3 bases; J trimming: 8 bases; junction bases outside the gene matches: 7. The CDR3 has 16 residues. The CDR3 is CASSESGLAGVYEQFF. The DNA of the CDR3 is TGTGCCAGCAGTGAGTCTGGACTAGCGGGGGTTTATGAGCAGTTCTTC.

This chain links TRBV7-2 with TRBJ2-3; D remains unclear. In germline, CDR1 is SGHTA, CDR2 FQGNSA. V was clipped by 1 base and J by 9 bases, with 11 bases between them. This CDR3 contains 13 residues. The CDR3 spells CASSLDSPGTQYF. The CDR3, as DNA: TGTGCCAGCAGCTTAGACTCTCCTGGCACGCAGTATTTT. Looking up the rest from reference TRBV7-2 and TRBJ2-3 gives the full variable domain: GAGVSQSPSNKVTEKGKDVELRCDPISGHTALYWYRQSLGQGLEFLIYFQGNSAPDKSGLPSDRFSAERTGGSVSTLTIQRTQQEDSAVYLCASSLDSPGTQYFGPGTRLTVL.

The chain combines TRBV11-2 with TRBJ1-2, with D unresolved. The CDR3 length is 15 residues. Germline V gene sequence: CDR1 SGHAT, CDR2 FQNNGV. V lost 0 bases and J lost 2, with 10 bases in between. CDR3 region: CASSLDSPGNYGYTF. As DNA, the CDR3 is TGTGCCAGCAGCTTAGATTCCCCGGGCAACTATGGCTACACCTTC.

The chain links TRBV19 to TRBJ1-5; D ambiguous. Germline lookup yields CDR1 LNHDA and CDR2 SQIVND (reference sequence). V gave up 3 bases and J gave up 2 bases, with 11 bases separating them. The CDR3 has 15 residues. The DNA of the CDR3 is TGTGCCAGTAGTATGGTTGGGAGCGGCAATCAGCCCCAGCATTTT. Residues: CASSMVGSGNQPQHF. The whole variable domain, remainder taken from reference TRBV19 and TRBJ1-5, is DGGITQSPKYLFRKEGQNVTLSCEQNLNHDAMYWYRQDPGQGLRLIYYSQIVNDFQKGDIAEGYSVSREKKESFPLTVTSAQKNPTAFYLCASSMVGSGNQPQHFGDGTRLSIL.

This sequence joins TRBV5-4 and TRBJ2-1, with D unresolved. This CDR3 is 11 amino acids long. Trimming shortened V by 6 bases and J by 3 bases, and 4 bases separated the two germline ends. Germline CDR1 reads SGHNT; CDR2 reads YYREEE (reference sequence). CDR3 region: CASTNYNEQFF. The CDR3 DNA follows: TGTGCCAGCACCAACTACAATGAGCAGTTCTTC.

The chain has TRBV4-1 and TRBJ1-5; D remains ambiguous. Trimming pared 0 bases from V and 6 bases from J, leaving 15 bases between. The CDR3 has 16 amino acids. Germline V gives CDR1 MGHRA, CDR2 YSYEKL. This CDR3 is CASSQDSPTGGQPQHF. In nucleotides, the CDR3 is TGCGCCAGCAGCCAAGATTCTCCAACGGGAGGTCAGCCCCAGCATTTT.

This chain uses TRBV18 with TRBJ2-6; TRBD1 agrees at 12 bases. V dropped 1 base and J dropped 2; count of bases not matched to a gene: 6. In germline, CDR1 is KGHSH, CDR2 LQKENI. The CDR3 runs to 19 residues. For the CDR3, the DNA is TGTGCCAGCTCACCACGGACGGGGGACAGGGGGCCTGGGGCCAACGTCCTGACTTTC. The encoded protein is CASSPRTGDRGPGANVLTF.

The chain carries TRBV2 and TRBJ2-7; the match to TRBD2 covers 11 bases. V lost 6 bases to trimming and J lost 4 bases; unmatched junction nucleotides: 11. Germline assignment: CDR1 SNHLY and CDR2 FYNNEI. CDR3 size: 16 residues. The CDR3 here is CASRLSGGAPPYEQYF. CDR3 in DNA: TGTGCCAGCAGACTTAGCGGGGGGGCCCCCCCTTACGAGCAGTACTTC.

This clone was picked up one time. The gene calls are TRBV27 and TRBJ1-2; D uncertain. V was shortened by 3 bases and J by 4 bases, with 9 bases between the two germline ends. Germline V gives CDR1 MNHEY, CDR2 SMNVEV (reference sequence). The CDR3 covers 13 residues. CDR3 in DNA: TGTGCCAGCAGTTTTTCCAGCAGCTATGGCTACACCTTC. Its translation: CASSFSSSYGYTF.

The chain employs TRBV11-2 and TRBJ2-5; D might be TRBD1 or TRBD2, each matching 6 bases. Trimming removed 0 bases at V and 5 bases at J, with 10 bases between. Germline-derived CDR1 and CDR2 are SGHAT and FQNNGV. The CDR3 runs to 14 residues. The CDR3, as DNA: TGTGCCAGCAGCTTAGAGCAGGGGAGGGAGACCCAGTACTTC. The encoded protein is CASSLEQGRETQYF. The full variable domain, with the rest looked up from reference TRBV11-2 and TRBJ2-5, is EAGVAQSPRYKIIEKRQSVAFWCNPISGHATLYWYQQILGQGPKLLIQFQNNGVVDDSQLPKDRFSAERLKGVDSTLKIQPAKLEDSAVYLCASSLEQGRETQYFGPGTRLLVL.

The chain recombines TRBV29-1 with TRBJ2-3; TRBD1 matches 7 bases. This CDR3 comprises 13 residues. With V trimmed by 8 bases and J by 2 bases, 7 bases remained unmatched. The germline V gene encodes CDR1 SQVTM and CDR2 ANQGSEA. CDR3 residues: CSTGVSDTDTQYF. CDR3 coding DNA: TGCAGCACAGGGGTTTCCGACACAGATACGCAGTATTTT.